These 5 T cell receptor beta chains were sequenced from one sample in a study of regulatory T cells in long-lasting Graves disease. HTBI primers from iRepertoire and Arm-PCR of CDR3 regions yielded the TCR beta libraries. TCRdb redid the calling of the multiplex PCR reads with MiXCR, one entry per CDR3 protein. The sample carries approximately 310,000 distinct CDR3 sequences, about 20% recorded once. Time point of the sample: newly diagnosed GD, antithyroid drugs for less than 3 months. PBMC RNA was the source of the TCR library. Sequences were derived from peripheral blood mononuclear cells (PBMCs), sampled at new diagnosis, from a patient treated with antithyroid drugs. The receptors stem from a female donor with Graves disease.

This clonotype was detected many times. The CDR3 sequence is CASSQDKQAETQYF. For the CDR3, the DNA is TGCGCCAGCAGCCAAGACAAACAGGCAGAGACCCAGTACTTC. The V gene is TRBV4-1, the J gene TRBJ2-5, with a possible D match to TRBD1 (5 bases). Between the trimmed V and J ends, which lost 0 bases and 4 bases, there was a span of 9 bases. This CDR3 has 14 amino acids. Germline CDR1 and CDR2: MGHRA and YSYEKL.

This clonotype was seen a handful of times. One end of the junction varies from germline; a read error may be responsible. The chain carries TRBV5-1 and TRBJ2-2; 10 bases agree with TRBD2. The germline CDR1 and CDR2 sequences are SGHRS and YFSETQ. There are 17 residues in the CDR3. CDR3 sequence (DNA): TGTGCCAGCAGCTTGGCGCTAGCGGGAGTCACGGCCGGGGAGCTGTTTTTT. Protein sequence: CASSLALAGVTAGELFF.

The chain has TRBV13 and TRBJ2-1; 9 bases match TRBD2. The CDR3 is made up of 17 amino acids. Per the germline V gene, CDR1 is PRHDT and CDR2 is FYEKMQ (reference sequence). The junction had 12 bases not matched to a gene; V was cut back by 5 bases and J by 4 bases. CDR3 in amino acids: CASSARGLAGNYNEQFF. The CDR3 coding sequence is TGTGCCAGCAGCGCCCGAGGGCTAGCGGGAAATTACAATGAGCAGTTCTTC.

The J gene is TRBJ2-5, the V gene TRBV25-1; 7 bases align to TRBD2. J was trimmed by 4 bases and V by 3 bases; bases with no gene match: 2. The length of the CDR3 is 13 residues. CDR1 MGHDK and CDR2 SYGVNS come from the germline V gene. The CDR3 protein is CASSEVAGETQYF. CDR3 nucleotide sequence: TGTGCCAGCAGTGAGGTAGCGGGAGAGACCCAGTACTTC.

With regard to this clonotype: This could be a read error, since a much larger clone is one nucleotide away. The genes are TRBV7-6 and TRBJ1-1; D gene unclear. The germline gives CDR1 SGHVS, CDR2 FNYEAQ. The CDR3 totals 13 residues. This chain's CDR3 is CASSGSQNTESFF. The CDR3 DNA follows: TGTGCCAGCAGCGGTTCTCAGAACACTGAATCTTTCTTT.